Listed below are T cell receptor beta chains from one sample, sequenced in a study of blood T cells in healthy people across ages. MiXCR, run by TCRdb on the 5' RACE reads, gives a single entry per CDR3 protein. Of 650,000 to 1,000,000 distinct CDR3 sequences in the sample, 46% were seen once. Sequenced: blood. These receptor sequences come from a man at least 80 years old in good health. Both conserved end residues are part of each CDR3. Each record gives: J gene, D gene, clone size, V gene, CDR3 protein, CDR3 DNA. The D gene is left open where the match is weak. Only some rows state a clone size, as once, few, many or a class for expanded clones.

>TRBJ2-7|-|few|TRBV2
CASRNTRTSYEQYF
TGTGCCAGCAGAAATACCAGGACCTCCTACGAGCAGTACTTC
>TRBJ2-1|-|-|TRBV9
CASSVGPGNNNEQFF
TGTGCCAGCAGCGTAGGCCCCGGCAACAACAATGAGCAGTTCTTC
>TRBJ1-2|TRBD1|-|TRBV7-2
CASSSNINRGNYGYTF
TGTGCCAGCAGCTCAAACATTAACAGGGGAAACTATGGCTACACCTTC
>TRBJ2-5|-|-|TRBV6-5
CASSYGFDGETQYF
TGTGCCAGCAGTTACGGGTTCGACGGAGAGACCCAGTACTTC
>TRBJ2-3|TRBD2|-|TRBV5-6
CASSTSGSTQYF
TGTGCCAGCAGCACTAGCGGCAGTACGCAGTATTTT
>TRBJ1-1|-|-|TRBV28
CASRLTYSGNTEAFF
TGTGCCAGCAGGTTGACCTACTCAGGAAACACTGAAGCTTTCTTT
>TRBJ2-1|-|few|TRBV7-8
CASSQGIRNEQFF
TGTGCCAGCAGCCAGGGAATTCGCAATGAGCAGTTCTTC
>TRBJ1-2|-|-|TRBV7-2
CASSYGQNLNYGYTF
TGTGCCAGCAGCTACGGACAGAACCTTAACTATGGCTACACCTTC
>TRBJ2-3|TRBD2|once|TRBV11-3
CASSLDLGLAGSTDTQYF
TGTGCCAGCAGCTTAGATCTTGGACTAGCGGGGAGCACAGATACGCAGTATTTT
>TRBJ2-3|-|few|TRBV24-1
CATSDSGTTLDTQYF
TGTGCCACCAGTGATTCCGGGACCACTTTGGATACGCAGTATTTT
>TRBJ2-5|-|-|TRBV6-5
CASSYSEGLQETQYF
TGTGCCAGCAGTTACTCCGAGGGCCTCCAAGAGACCCAGTACTTC
>TRBJ2-5|TRBD2|-|TRBV12-3/TRBV12-4
CASSPSTSGSRETQYF
TGTGCCAGCAGTCCCTCTACTAGCGGGAGTAGAGAGACCCAGTACTTC
>TRBJ2-7|-|-|TRBV20-1
CSARRSGPTYEQYF
TGCAGTGCTAGGAGGAGCGGGCCCACCTACGAGCAGTACTTC
>TRBJ1-1|-|-|TRBV5-1
CASSLFGGRKSEAFF
TGCGCCAGCAGCTTGTTCGGGGGGCGTAAGTCTGAAGCTTTCTTT
>TRBJ2-1|TRBD2|few|TRBV7-9
CASSRGTSDWGNEQFF
TGTGCCAGCAGCCGAGGGACTAGCGATTGGGGGAATGAGCAGTTCTTC
>TRBJ2-5|-|-|TRBV20-1
CSARELGAGGALIQETQYF
TGCAGTGCTAGAGAGCTTGGGGCTGGCGGGGCCCTTATCCAAGAGACCCAGTACTTC
>TRBJ2-1|-|-|TRBV19
CASRVGSGANEQFF
TGTGCCAGTAGGGTGGGAAGCGGCGCCAATGAGCAGTTCTTC
>TRBJ2-5|TRBD1|-|TRBV29-1
CSAKQGAGETQYF
TGCAGCGCTAAACAGGGGGCTGGAGAGACCCAGTACTTC
>TRBJ2-7|TRBD2|-|TRBV20-1
CSARGFIAGGSYNEQYF
TGCAGTGCTAGAGGTTTCATAGCGGGAGGGTCCTACAATGAGCAGTACTTC
>TRBJ2-4|-|many|TRBV7-3
CASSSPPFEVAKNIQYF
TGTGCCAGCAGCTCCCCCCCGTTTGAAGTAGCCAAAAACATTCAGTACTTC
>TRBJ2-1|-|-|TRBV4-1
CASSQDLTFGNEQFF
TGCGCCAGCAGCCAAGATTTAACTTTCGGAAACGAGCAGTTCTTC
>TRBJ1-4|TRBD1|-|TRBV20-1
CSASGQGNEKLFF
TGCAGTGCTAGTGGACAGGGTAATGAAAAACTGTTTTTT
>TRBJ1-6|TRBD1|few|TRBV12-3/TRBV12-4
CASSQRDRASPPHF
TGTGCCAGCAGTCAGAGGGACAGAGCTTCACCCCCCCACTTT
>TRBJ2-3|TRBD2|few|TRBV20-1
CSTLSGGNTDTQYF
TGCAGTACATTAAGCGGGGGGAACACAGATACGCAGTATTTT
>TRBJ2-7|-|-|TRBV6-2/TRBV6-3
CASSDVRTYEQYF
TGTGCCAGCAGTGACGTTAGGACTTACGAGCAGTACTTC
>TRBJ2-5|TRBD1|-|TRBV24-1
CATSDPGQGVETQYF
TGTGCCACCAGTGATCCGGGACAGGGTGTTGAGACCCAGTACTTC
>TRBJ2-5|TRBD2|few|TRBV7-9
CASSLGSSGSVETQYF
TGTGCCAGCAGCTTGGGGTCGAGCGGGAGTGTCGAGACCCAGTACTTC
>TRBJ2-5|TRBD1|-|TRBV28
CASSRGQGSHQETQYF
TGTGCCAGCAGCCGAGGACAGGGGAGCCACCAAGAGACCCAGTACTTC
>TRBJ2-1|-|-|TRBV29-1
CSVVGGVSSYNEQFF
TGCAGCGTTGTGGGCGGGGTAAGCTCCTACAATGAGCAGTTCTTC
>TRBJ2-1|TRBD2|-|TRBV6-2/TRBV6-3
CVSSLAGSSYNEQFF
TGTGTCAGCAGTTTAGCGGGGAGCTCCTACAATGAGCAGTTCTTC
>TRBJ2-5|TRBD2|-|TRBV10-2
CASSKGLARETQYF
TGCGCCAGCAGTAAGGGACTAGCCCGCGAGACCCAGTACTTC